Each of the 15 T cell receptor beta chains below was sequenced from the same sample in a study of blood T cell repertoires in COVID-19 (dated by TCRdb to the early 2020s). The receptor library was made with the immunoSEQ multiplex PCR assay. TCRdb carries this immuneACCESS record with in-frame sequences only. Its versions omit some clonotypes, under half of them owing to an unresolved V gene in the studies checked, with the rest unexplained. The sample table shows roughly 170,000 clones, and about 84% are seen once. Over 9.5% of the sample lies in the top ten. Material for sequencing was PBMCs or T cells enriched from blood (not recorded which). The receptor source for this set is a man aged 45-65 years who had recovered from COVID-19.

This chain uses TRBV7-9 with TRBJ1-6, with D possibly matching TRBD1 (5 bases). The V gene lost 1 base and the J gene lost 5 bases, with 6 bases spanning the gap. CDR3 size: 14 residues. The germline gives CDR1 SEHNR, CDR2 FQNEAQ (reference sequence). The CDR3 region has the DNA TGTGCCAGCAGCTTAGGCAGGGATAATTCACCCCTCCACTTT. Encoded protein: CASSLGRDNSPLHF. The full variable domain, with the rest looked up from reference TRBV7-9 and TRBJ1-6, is DTGVSQNPRHKITKRGQNVTFRCDPISEHNRLYWYRQTLGQGPEFLTYFQNEAQLEKSRLLSDRFSAERPKGSFSTLEIQRTEQGDSAMYLCASSLGRDNSPLHFGNGTRLTVT.

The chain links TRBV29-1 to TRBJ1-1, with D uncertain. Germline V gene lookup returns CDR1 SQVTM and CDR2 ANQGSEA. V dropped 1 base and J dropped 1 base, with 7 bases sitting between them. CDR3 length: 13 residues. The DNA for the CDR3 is TGCAGCGTTGAAGCCCGACAGAACACTGAAGCTTTCTTT. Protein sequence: CSVEARQNTEAFF.

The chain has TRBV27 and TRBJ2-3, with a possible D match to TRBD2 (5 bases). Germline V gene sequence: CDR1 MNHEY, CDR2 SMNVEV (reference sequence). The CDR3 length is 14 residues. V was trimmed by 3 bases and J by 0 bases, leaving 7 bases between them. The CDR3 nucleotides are TGTGCCAGCAGTTTTACTAGTAGCACAGATACGCAGTATTTT. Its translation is CASSFTSSTDTQYF.

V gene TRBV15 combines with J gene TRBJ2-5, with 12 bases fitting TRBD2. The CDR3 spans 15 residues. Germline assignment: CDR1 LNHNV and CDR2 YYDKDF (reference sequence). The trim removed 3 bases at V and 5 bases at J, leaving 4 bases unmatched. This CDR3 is CATSSTSGGLETQYF. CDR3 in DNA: TGTGCCACCAGCAGCACTAGCGGGGGGTTGGAGACCCAGTACTTC. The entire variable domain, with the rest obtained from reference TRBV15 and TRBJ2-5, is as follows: DAMVIQNPRYQVTQFGKPVTLSCSQTLNHNVMYWYQQKSSQAPKLLFHYYDKDFNNEADTPDNFQSRRPNTSFCFLDIRSPGLGDTAMYLCATSSTSGGLETQYFGPGTRLLVL.

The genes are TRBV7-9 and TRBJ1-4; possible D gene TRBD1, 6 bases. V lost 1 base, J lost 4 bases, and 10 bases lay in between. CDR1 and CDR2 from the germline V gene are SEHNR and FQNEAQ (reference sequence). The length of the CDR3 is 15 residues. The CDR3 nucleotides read TGTGCCAGCAGCTTAGTGGACAGAAATAATGAAAAACTGTTTTTT. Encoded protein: CASSLVDRNNEKLFF.

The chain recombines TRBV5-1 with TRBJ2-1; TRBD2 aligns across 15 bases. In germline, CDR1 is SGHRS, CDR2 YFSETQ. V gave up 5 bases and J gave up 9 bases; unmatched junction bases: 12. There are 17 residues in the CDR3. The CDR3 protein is CASSRTSGGEISGEQFF. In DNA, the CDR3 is TGCGCCAGCAGTCGGACTAGCGGGGGGGAGATATCTGGTGAGCAGTTCTTC.

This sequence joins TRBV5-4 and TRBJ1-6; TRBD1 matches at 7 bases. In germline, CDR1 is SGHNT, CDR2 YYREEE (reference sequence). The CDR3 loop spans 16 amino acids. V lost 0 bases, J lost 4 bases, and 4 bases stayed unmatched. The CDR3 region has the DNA TGTGCCAGCAGCTTGGGCGGGACAGCTTATAATTCACCCCTCCACTTT. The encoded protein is CASSLGGTAYNSPLHF.

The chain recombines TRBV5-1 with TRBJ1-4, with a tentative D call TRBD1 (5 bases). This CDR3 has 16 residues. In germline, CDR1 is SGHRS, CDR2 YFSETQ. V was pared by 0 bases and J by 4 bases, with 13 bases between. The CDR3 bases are TGCGCCAGCAGCTTGGGCCACGGGGGTTTTAATGAAAAACTGTTTTTT. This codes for CASSLGHGGFNEKLFF.

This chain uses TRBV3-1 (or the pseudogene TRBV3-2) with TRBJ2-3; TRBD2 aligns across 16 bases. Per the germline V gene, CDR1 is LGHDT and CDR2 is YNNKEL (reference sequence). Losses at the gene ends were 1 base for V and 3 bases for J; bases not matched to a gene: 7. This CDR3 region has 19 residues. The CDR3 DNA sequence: TGTGCCAGCAGCCAAGGTCTACCGGGACTAGCGGGGGGGACAGATACGCAGTATTTT. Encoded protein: CASSQGLPGLAGGTDTQYF.

This CDR3 reads CASSSRETQYF. CDR3 bases: TGCGCCAGCAGCTCTAGGGAGACCCAGTACTTC. V usage is TRBV5-1 and J usage is TRBJ2-5; no clear D. There are 11 residues in the CDR3. V dropped 3 bases and J dropped 5 bases, with 5 bases sitting between them. The germline CDR1 and CDR2 sequences are SGHRS and YFSETQ.

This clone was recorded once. The CDR3 sequence is CASGRDRGRQYF. The CDR3 DNA is TGCGCCAGCGGCCGGGACAGGGGCAGGCAGTATTTT. The V and J genes are TRBV10-1 and TRBJ2-3; 10 nucleotides line up with TRBD1. Germline V lookup: CDR1 WNHNN, CDR2 SYGVQD (reference sequence). The CDR3 is made up of 12 amino acids. Trimming at V came to 8 bases and at J to 11 bases, leaving 7 bases not matched to a gene.

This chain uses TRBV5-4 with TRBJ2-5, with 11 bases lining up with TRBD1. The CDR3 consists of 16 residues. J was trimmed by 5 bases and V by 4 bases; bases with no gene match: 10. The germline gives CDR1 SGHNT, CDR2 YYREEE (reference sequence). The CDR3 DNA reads TGTGCCAGCAGCCCCTCACGGGACAGGGGGAAGGAGACCCAGTACTTC. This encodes CASSPSRDRGKETQYF.

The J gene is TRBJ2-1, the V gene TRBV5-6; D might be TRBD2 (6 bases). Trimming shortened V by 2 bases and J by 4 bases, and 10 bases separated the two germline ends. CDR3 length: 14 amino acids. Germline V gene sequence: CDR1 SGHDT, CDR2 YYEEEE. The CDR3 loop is CASSFQAGYNEQFF. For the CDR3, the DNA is TGTGCCAGCAGCTTTCAGGCGGGATACAATGAGCAGTTCTTC. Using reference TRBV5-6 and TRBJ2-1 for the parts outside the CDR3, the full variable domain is DAGVTQSPTHLIKTRGQQVTLRCSPKSGHDTVSWYQQALGQGPQFIFQYYEEEERQRGNFPDRFSGHQFPNYSSELNVNALLLGDSALYLCASSFQAGYNEQFFGPGTRLTVL.

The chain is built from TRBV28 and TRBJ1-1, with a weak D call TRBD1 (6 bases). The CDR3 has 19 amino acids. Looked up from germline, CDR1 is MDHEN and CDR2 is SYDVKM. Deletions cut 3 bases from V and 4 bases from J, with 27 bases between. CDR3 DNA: TGTGCCAGCAGTTTGGTTCTATCCCCACAGGGAATGGAGTCCACTGAAGCTTTCTTT. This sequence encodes CASSLVLSPQGMESTEAFF.

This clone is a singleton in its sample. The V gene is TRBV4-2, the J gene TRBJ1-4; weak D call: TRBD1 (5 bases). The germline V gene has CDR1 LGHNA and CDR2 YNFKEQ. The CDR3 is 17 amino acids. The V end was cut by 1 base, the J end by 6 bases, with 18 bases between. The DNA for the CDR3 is TGTGCCAGCAGCCAAGCGGGGGAGGCGGGTACGGATGAAAAACTGTTTTTT. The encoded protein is CASSQAGEAGTDEKLFF.